The sequence of this T cell receptor (beta chain) was determined in a study of cytomegalovirus exposure and HLA in healthy donors. The CDR3 loop spans 18 amino acids. V dropped 2 bases and J dropped 4 bases, with 18 bases sitting between them. Germline V lookup: CDR1 SGHTA, CDR2 FQGNSA. The PCR had 60 Vbeta and 13 Jbeta primers. Only in-frame clones appear in the TCRdb table, and some are missing; sequencing was by immunoSEQ multiplex PCR. The sample holds roughly 120,000 clones, about three quarters seen once. Material for sequencing was PBMCs. V is TRBV7-2 and J is TRBJ2-6, with D perhaps TRBD1 (5 bases). This clonotype was sampled from a man aged 35-49 years in good health and CMV-seropositive. The CDR3 DNA reads TGTGCCAGCAGCTTAAGAGGCGGCAGGGAATCCGGGGCCAACGTCCTGACTTTC. Translation: CASSLRGGRESGANVLTF.